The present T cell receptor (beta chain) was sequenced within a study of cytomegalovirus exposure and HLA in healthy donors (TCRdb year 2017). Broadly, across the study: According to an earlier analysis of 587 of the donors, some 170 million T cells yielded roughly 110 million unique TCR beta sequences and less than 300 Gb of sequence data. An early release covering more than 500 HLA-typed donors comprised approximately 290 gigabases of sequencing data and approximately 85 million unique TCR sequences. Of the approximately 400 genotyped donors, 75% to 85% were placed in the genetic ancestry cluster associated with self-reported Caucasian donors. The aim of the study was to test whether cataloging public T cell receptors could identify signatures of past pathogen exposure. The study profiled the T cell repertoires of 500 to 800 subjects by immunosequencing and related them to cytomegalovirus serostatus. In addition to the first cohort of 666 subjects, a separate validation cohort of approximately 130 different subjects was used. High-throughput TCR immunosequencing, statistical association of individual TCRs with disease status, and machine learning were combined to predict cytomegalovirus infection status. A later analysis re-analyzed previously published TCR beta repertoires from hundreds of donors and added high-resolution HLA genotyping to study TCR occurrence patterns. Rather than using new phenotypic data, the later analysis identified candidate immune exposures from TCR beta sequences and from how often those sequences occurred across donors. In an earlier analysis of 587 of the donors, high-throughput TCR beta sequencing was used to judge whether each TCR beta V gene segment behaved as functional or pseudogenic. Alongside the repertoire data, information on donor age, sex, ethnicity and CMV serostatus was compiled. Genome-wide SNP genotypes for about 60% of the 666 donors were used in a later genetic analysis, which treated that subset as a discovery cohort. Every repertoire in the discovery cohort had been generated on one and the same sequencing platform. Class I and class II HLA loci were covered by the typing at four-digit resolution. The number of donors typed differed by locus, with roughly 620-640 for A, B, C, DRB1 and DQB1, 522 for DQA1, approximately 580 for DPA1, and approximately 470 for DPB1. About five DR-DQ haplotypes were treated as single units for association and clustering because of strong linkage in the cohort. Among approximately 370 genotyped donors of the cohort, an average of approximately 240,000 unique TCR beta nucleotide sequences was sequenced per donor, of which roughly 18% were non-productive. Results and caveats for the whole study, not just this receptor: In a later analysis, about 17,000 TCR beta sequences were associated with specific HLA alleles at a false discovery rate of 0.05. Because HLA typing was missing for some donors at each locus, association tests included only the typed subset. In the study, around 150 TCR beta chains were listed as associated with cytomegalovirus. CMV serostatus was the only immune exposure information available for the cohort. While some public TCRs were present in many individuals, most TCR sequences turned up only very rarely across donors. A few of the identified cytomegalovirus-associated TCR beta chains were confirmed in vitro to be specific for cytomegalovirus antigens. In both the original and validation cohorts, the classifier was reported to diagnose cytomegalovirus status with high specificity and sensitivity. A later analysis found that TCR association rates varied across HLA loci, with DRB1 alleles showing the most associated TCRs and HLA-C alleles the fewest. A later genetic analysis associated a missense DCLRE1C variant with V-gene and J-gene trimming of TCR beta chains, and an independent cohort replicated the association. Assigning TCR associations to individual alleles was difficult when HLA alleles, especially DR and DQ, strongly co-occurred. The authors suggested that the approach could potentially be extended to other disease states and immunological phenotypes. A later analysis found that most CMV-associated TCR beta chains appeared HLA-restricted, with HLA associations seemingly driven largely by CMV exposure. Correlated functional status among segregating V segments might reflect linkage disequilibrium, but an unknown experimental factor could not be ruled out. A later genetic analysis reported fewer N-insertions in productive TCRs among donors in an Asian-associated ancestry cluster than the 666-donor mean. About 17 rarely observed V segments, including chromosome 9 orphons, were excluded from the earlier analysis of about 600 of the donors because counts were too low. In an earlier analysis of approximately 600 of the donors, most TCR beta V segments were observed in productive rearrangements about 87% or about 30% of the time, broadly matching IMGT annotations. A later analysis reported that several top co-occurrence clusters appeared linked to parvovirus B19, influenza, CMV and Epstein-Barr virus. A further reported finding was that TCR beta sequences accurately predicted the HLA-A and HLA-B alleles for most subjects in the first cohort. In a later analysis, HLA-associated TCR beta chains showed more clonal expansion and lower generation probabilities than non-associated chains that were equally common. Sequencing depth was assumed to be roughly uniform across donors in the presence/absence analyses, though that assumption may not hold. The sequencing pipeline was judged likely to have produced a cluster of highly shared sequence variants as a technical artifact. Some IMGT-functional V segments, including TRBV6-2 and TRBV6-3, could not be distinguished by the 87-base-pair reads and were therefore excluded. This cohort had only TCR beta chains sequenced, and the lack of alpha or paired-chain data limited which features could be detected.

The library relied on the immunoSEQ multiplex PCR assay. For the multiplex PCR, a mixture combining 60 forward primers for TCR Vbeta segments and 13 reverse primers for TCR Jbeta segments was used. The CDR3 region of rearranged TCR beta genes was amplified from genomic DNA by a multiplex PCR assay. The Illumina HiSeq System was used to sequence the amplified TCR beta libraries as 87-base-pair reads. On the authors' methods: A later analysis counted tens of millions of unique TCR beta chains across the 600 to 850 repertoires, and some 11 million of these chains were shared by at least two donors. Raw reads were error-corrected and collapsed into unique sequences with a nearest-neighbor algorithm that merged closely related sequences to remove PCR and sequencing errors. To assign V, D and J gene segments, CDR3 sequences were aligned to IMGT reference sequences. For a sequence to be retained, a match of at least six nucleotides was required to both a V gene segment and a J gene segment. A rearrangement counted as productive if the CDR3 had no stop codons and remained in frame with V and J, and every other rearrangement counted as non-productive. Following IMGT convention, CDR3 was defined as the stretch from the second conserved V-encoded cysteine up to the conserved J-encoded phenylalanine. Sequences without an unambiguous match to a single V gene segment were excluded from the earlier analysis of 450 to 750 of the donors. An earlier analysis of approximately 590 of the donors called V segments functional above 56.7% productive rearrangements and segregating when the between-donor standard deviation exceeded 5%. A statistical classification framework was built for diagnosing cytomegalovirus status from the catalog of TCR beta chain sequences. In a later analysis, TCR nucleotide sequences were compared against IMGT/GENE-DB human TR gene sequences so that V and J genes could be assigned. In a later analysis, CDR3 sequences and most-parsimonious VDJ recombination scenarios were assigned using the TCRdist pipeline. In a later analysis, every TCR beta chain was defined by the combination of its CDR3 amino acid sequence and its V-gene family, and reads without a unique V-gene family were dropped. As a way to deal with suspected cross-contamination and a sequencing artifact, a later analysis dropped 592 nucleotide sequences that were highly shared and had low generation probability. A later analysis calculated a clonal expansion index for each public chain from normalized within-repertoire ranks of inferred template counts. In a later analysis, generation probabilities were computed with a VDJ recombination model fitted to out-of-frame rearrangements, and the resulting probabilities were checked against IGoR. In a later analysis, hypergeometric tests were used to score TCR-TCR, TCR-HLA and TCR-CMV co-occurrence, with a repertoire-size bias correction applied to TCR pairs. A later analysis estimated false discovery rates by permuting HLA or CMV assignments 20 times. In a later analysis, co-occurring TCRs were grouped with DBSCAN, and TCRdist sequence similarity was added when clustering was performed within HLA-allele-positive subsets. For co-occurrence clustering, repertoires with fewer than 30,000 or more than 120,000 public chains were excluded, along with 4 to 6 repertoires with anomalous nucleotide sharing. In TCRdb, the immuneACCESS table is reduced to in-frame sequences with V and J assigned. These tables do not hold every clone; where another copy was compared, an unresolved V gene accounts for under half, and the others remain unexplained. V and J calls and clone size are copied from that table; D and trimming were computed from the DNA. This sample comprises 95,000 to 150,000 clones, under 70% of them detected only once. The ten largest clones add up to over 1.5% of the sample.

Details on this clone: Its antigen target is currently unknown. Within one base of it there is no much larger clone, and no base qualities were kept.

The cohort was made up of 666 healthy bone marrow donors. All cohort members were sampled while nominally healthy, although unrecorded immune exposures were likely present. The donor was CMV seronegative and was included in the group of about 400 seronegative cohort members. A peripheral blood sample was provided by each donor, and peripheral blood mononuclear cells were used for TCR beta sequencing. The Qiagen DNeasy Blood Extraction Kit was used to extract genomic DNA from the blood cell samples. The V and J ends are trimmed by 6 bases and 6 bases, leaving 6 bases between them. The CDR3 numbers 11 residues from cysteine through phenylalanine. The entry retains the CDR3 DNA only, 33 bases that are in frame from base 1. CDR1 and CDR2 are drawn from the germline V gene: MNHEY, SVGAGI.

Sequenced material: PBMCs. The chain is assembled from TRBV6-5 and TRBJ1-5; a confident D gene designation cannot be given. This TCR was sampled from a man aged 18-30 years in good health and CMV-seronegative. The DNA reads TGTGCCAGCAGCTCCCTTCAGCCCCAGCATTTT. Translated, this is CASSSLQPQHF.